The rows below give T cell receptor beta chains drawn from one sample of a study of blood T cell repertoires in COVID-19. TCRdb's copy holds only in-frame clones and misses some; the assay was immunoSEQ multiplex PCR. The sample shows about 11,000 clones, around 87% of them seen only once. Sequencing used peripheral blood. Receptors originate from a human donor in a cohort sampled during active COVID-19. The CDR3 runs from the conserved cysteine through the conserved F or W. D genes are given only for firm matches. Clone size is shown for a subset of rows, as once, few, many or a class of expanded clone.

j_gene: TRBJ2-7; abundance: few; d_gene: TRBD2; v_gene: TRBV6-6; CDR3aa: CASSRPREKTPGLRSGAVGEQYF; CDR3nt: TGTGCCAGCAGTCGCCCCAGGGAAAAGACGCCCGGGCTCCGAAGCGGGGCAGTCGGCGAGCAGTACTTC
j_gene: TRBJ1-1; abundance: .; d_gene: .; v_gene: TRBV6-5; CDR3aa: CASTAGQIAEAFF; CDR3nt: TGTGCCAGCACCGCAGGACAGATTGCTGAAGCTTTCTTT
j_gene: TRBJ2-5; abundance: once; d_gene: TRBD2; v_gene: TRBV11-2; CDR3aa: CASSPRLAGGGQETQYF; CDR3nt: TGTGCCAGCAGCCCGCGACTAGCGGGGGGCGGCCAAGAGACCCAGTACTTC
j_gene: TRBJ1-6; abundance: .; d_gene: .; v_gene: TRBV5-1; CDR3aa: CASSSNNSPLHF; CDR3nt: TGCGCCAGCAGCTCCAATAATTCACCCCTCCACTTT
j_gene: TRBJ2-6; abundance: .; d_gene: TRBD1; v_gene: TRBV10-1; CDR3aa: CASSERTGAGANVLTF; CDR3nt: TGCGCCAGCAGTGAAAGGACAGGGGCCGGGGCCAACGTCCTGACTTTC
j_gene: TRBJ1-3; abundance: .; d_gene: TRBD1; v_gene: TRBV4-1; CDR3aa: CASSRTGGSGNTIYF; CDR3nt: TGCGCCAGCAGCCGCACAGGGGGGTCTGGAAACACCATATATTTT
j_gene: TRBJ1-5; abundance: .; d_gene: .; v_gene: TRBV7-2; CDR3aa: CASSLPGGMTLDQPQHF; CDR3nt: TGTGCCAGCAGCTTACCCGGGGGGATGACGCTTGATCAGCCCCAGCATTTT
j_gene: TRBJ1-5; abundance: .; d_gene: TRBD1; v_gene: TRBV30; CDR3aa: CAWRGDSGNQPQHF; CDR3nt: TGTGCCTGGAGGGGGGACAGTGGCAATCAGCCCCAGCATTTT
j_gene: TRBJ2-7; abundance: .; d_gene: TRBD1; v_gene: TRBV27; CDR3aa: CASSALGQLSSYEQYF; CDR3nt: TGTGCCAGCAGTGCGTTGGGACAGCTAAGCTCCTACGAGCAGTACTTC
j_gene: TRBJ1-1; abundance: .; d_gene: .; v_gene: TRBV5-1; CDR3aa: CASSLDGTPGTEAFF; CDR3nt: TGCGCCAGCAGCTTGGACGGCACCCCAGGCACTGAAGCTTTCTTT
j_gene: TRBJ1-6; abundance: .; d_gene: .; v_gene: TRBV30; CDR3aa: CAWNPGHPNSPLHF; CDR3nt: TGTGCCTGGAATCCGGGACATCCTAATTCACCCCTCCACTTT
j_gene: TRBJ2-7; abundance: .; d_gene: .; v_gene: TRBV3-1/TRBV3-2; CDR3aa: CASSPSSYEQYF; CDR3nt: TGTGCCAGCAGCCCCAGCTCCTACGAGCAGTACTTC
j_gene: TRBJ2-7; abundance: .; d_gene: .; v_gene: TRBV30; CDR3aa: CAWSHMGGEQYF; CDR3nt: TGTGCCTGGAGTCACATGGGGGGCGAGCAGTACTTC
j_gene: TRBJ1-3; abundance: .; d_gene: .; v_gene: TRBV11-2; CDR3aa: CASSPRDSLSGNTIYF; CDR3nt: TGTGCCAGCAGCCCCCGGGACTCCCTCTCTGGAAACACCATATATTTT
j_gene: TRBJ2-7; abundance: .; d_gene: .; v_gene: TRBV6-5; CDR3aa: CASSRTTGFSYEQYF; CDR3nt: TGTGCCAGCAGTAGGACAACAGGGTTTTCATACGAGCAGTACTTC
j_gene: TRBJ1-2; abundance: .; d_gene: TRBD1; v_gene: TRBV29-1; CDR3aa: CSVEPGQGAARYTF; CDR3nt: TGCAGCGTTGAACCGGGACAGGGGGCGGCACGCTACACCTTC
j_gene: TRBJ1-5; abundance: .; d_gene: .; v_gene: TRBV11-2; CDR3aa: CASSLSYSNQPQHF; CDR3nt: TGTGCCAGCAGCCTAAGTTATAGCAATCAGCCCCAGCATTTT
j_gene: TRBJ2-7; abundance: few; d_gene: .; v_gene: TRBV7-9; CDR3aa: CASSLSEEYEQYF; CDR3nt: TGTGCCAGCAGCTTATCGGAGGAGTACGAGCAGTACTTC
j_gene: TRBJ1-3; abundance: .; d_gene: .; v_gene: TRBV7-9; CDR3aa: CASSMGGISGNTIYF; CDR3nt: TGTGCCAGCAGCATGGGGGGTATCTCTGGAAACACCATATATTTT
j_gene: TRBJ2-2; abundance: .; d_gene: TRBD2; v_gene: TRBV11-2; CDR3aa: CASRAGGRVTGELFF; CDR3nt: TGTGCCAGCAGAGCGGGGGGCCGGGTCACCGGGGAGCTGTTTTTT
j_gene: TRBJ2-7; abundance: .; d_gene: .; v_gene: TRBV7-8; CDR3aa: CASSDDYRSSYEQYF; CDR3nt: TGTGCCAGCAGCGATGATTACAGGTCGTCCTACGAGCAGTACTTC
j_gene: TRBJ1-2; abundance: .; d_gene: TRBD1; v_gene: TRBV19; CDR3aa: CASSDLGSAGGIYGYTF; CDR3nt: TGTGCCAGTTCGGATTTGGGGTCCGCAGGGGGCATCTATGGCTACACCTTC
j_gene: TRBJ1-1; abundance: .; d_gene: .; v_gene: TRBV5-6; CDR3aa: CASSYDSRGDTEAFF; CDR3nt: TGTGCCAGCAGCTACGACAGCCGGGGGGACACTGAAGCTTTCTTT
j_gene: TRBJ1-2; abundance: .; d_gene: .; v_gene: TRBV24-1; CDR3aa: CATSESGDYGYTF; CDR3nt: TGTGCCACCAGCGAATCAGGCGACTATGGCTACACCTTC
j_gene: TRBJ1-2; abundance: .; d_gene: .; v_gene: TRBV5-6; CDR3aa: CASSFGQVHNYGYTF; CDR3nt: TGTGCCAGCAGCTTTGGCCAGGTGCATAACTATGGCTACACCTTC
j_gene: TRBJ1-1; abundance: .; d_gene: TRBD1; v_gene: TRBV29-1; CDR3aa: CSAGTLTGSEAFF; CDR3nt: TGCAGCGCCGGGACTTTGACAGGGTCTGAAGCTTTCTTT
j_gene: TRBJ2-7; abundance: .; d_gene: .; v_gene: TRBV10-3; CDR3aa: CAISDHRENYEQYF; CDR3nt: TGTGCCATCAGTGATCACAGGGAGAACTACGAGCAGTACTTC
j_gene: TRBJ1-4; abundance: .; d_gene: .; v_gene: TRBV19; CDR3aa: CASRRTVATNEKLFF; CDR3nt: TGTGCCAGTAGGAGGACAGTCGCAACTAATGAAAAACTGTTTTTT
j_gene: TRBJ2-3; abundance: .; d_gene: .; v_gene: TRBV7-2; CDR3aa: CASSPNREGTQYF; CDR3nt: TGTGCCAGCAGCCCCAACAGGGAAGGTACGCAGTATTTT
j_gene: TRBJ2-3; abundance: .; d_gene: TRBD2; v_gene: TRBV11-2; CDR3aa: CASSLGTSGGARDTQYF; CDR3nt: TGTGCCAGCAGCTTAGGGACTAGCGGGGGGGCCCGAGATACGCAGTATTTT
j_gene: TRBJ2-3; abundance: few; d_gene: TRBD1; v_gene: TRBV11-3; CDR3aa: CASSRNTGGAGTDTQYF; CDR3nt: TGTGCCAGCAGCCGTAATACAGGGGGCGCCGGCACAGATACGCAGTATTTT
j_gene: TRBJ1-1; abundance: .; d_gene: .; v_gene: TRBV11-1; CDR3aa: CASSLGRGQEAFF; CDR3nt: TGTGCCAGCAGCTTAGGCCGTGGGCAGGAAGCTTTCTTT
j_gene: TRBJ2-5; abundance: once; d_gene: .; v_gene: TRBV6-5; CDR3aa: CASSYSIGGQETQYF; CDR3nt: TGTGCCAGCAGTTACTCGATTGGAGGTCAAGAGACCCAGTACTTC
j_gene: TRBJ1-6; abundance: few; d_gene: .; v_gene: TRBV27; CDR3aa: CASSLYQGIGSPLHF; CDR3nt: TGTGCCAGCAGTTTATATCAGGGGATCGGTTCACCCCTCCACTTT
j_gene: TRBJ2-3; abundance: .; d_gene: .; v_gene: TRBV6-5; CDR3aa: CASRVPGMTDTQYF; CDR3nt: TGTGCCAGCAGGGTCCCAGGGATGACAGATACGCAGTATTTT
j_gene: TRBJ1-5; abundance: .; d_gene: TRBD1; v_gene: TRBV3-1/TRBV3-2; CDR3aa: CASSRTGAGNQPQHF; CDR3nt: TGTGCCAGCAGCCGGACAGGGGCGGGCAATCAGCCCCAGCATTTT
j_gene: TRBJ2-7; abundance: .; d_gene: TRBD1; v_gene: TRBV7-7; CDR3aa: CASSLAGQGAEQYF; CDR3nt: TGTGCTAGCAGCTTAGCGGGACAGGGGGCCGAGCAGTACTTC
j_gene: TRBJ2-2; abundance: .; d_gene: TRBD1; v_gene: TRBV2; CDR3aa: CAIQGRSGELFF; CDR3nt: TGTGCCATACAGGGGCGGAGCGGGGAGCTGTTTTTT
j_gene: TRBJ2-1; abundance: .; d_gene: TRBD1; v_gene: TRBV9; CDR3aa: CASSPRIQGARGNEQFF; CDR3nt: TGTGCCAGCAGCCCCCGGATCCAGGGGGCACGGGGCAATGAGCAGTTCTTC
j_gene: TRBJ1-3; abundance: .; d_gene: .; v_gene: TRBV5-1; CDR3aa: CASSLADSGNTIYF; CDR3nt: TGCGCCAGCAGCTTGGCAGACTCTGGAAACACCATATATTTT
j_gene: TRBJ2-2; abundance: .; d_gene: TRBD2; v_gene: TRBV27; CDR3aa: CASIRLAGKTGELFF; CDR3nt: TGTGCCAGCATACGCCTAGCGGGGAAAACCGGGGAGCTGTTTTTT
j_gene: TRBJ1-5; abundance: .; d_gene: .; v_gene: TRBV5-5; CDR3aa: CASSLGGPVYSNQPQHF; CDR3nt: TGTGCCAGCAGCTTGGGGGGCCCGGTTTATAGCAATCAGCCCCAGCATTTT
j_gene: TRBJ2-1; abundance: once; d_gene: TRBD2; v_gene: TRBV6-2/TRBV6-3; CDR3aa: CASSYSIPGGSYNEQFF; CDR3nt: TGTGCCAGCAGTTACTCGATTCCGGGGGGTTCTTACAATGAGCAGTTCTTC
j_gene: TRBJ1-3; abundance: .; d_gene: TRBD1; v_gene: TRBV11-2; CDR3aa: CASSPNTRQGPGNTIYF; CDR3nt: TGTGCCAGCAGCCCCAATACGAGACAGGGACCCGGAAACACCATATATTTT